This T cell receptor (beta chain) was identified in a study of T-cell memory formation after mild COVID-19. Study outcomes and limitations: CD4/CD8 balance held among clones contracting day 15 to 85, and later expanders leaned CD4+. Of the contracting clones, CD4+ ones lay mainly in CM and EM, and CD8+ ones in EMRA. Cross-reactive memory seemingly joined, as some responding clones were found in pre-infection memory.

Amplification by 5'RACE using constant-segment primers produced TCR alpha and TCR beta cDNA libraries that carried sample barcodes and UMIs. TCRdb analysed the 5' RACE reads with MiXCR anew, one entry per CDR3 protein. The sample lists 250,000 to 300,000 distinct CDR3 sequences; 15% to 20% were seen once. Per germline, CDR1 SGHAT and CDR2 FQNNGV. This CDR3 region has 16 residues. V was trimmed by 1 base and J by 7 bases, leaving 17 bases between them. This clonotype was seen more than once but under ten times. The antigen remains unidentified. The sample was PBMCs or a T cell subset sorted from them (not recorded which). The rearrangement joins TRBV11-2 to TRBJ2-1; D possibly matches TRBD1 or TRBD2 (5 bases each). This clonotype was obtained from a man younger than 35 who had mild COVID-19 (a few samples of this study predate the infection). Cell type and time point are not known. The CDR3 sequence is CASSLVNGDAGNEQFF. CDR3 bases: TGTGCCAGCAGCTTAGTTAACGGGGACGCGGGTAATGAGCAGTTCTTC.